The entry that follows covers one T cell receptor beta chain sequence. As yet, its antigen is unknown. The germline gives CDR1 SQVTM, CDR2 ANQGSEA. The CDR3 extends over 13 amino acids. V was cut by 5 bases and J by 3 bases, with 12 bases left in between. This record comes from a study of OX40 agonist ivuxolimab in advanced cancers. The overall study: Head and neck, renal cell, melanoma or hepatocellular carcinoma were the cancers that dose-escalation patients had. General study points: Averaged across samples, CD8+ T cells carried more expanded clones than CD4+ did.

The method was immunoSEQ multiplex PCR; TCRdb's version includes in-frame clones alone and lacks a portion of them. Of roughly 22,000 clones in the sample, roughly 90% were seen once. Material: CD4+ or CD8+ T cells sorted from blood, obtained in a trial of the OX40 agonist ivuxolimab. This receptor was taken from an adult with an advanced solid tumor such as melanoma, head and neck, liver or kidney cancer. The chain has TRBV29-1 and TRBJ2-3, with a weak D call TRBD1 (5 bases). CDR3 sequence (DNA): TGCAGCGTTCTGGGGCTGTTGACAGATACGCAGTATTTT. Its protein is CSVLGLLTDTQYF.